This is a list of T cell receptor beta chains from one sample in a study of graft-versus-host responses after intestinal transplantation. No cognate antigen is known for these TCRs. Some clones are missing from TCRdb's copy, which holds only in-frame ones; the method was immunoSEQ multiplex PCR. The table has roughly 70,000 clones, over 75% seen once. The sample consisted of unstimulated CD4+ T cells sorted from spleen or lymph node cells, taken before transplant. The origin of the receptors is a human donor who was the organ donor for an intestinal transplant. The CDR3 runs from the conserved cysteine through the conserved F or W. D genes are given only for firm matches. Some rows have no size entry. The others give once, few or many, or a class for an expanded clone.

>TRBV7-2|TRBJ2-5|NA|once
TGTGCCAGCAGCGGGGGACCGGGACAACAAGAGACCCAGTACTTC
CASSGGPGQQETQYF
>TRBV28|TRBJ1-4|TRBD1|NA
TGTGCCAGCAGTTTACCAGGGGGCCATAATGAAAAACTGTTTTTT
CASSLPGGHNEKLFF
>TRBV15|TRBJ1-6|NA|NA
TGTGCCACCAGCAGAGGACTGGTGGATTCACCCCTCCACTTT
CATSRGLVDSPLHF
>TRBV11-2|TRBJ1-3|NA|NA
TGTGCCAGCAGCTCCAGGGGCGTACAGGTCTCTGGAAACACCATATATTTT
CASSSRGVQVSGNTIYF
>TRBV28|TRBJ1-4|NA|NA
TGTGCCAGCAGTTCCCGGACAGCCCTGGGTGAAAAACTGTTTTTT
CASSSRTALGEKLFF
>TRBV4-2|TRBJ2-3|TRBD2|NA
TGTGCCAGCAGCCAAGATGGGACTAGCGGGGCAGATACGCAGTATTTT
CASSQDGTSGADTQYF
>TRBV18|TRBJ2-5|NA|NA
TGTGCCAGCTGCCCGACTGCGGGACAAGAGACCCAGTACTTC
CASCPTAGQETQYF
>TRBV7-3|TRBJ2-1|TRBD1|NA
TGTGCCAGCAGCCTCACAGGGGACCCCTACAATGAGCAGTTCTTC
CASSLTGDPYNEQFF
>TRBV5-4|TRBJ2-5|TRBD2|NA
TGTGCCAGCAGCTTGCGGGGGGTCCAAGAGACCCAGTACTTC
CASSLRGVQETQYF
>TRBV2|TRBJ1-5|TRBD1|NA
TGTGCCAGCACCACAATGAGGGGGACAGGTGATTCGATCAGCAATCAGCCCCAGCATTTT
CASTTMRGTGDSISNQPQHF
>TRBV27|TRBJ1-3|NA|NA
TGTGCCAGCAGTTCCCACAGGGCGCCGAGCTCTGGAAACACCATATATTTT
CASSSHRAPSSGNTIYF
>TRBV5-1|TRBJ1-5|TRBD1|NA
TGCGCCAGCAGCTTAACAGGGGGCAATCAGCCCCAGCATTTT
CASSLTGGNQPQHF
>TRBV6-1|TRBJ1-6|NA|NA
TGTGCCAGCAGTGATTTCAGGGGTAATTCACCCCTCCACTTT
CASSDFRGNSPLHF
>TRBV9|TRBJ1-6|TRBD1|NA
TGTGCCAGCCAAGGGACAGGGGATTCACCCCTCCACTTT
CASQGTGDSPLHF
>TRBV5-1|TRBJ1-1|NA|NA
TGCGCCAGCAGCTTGGCCAGGGATCAAGCTTTCTTT
CASSLARDQAFF
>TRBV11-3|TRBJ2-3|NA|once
TGTGCCAGCAGCTTGACGGGGGGCATCACAGATACGCAGTATTTT
CASSLTGGITDTQYF
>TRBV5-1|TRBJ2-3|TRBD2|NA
TGCGCCAGCAGCTTGGTAGGCGGGGGAGATACGCAGTATTTT
CASSLVGGGDTQYF
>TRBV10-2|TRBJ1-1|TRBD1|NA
TGCGCCAGCAGTATCAGATGGACAGGACGACCTCGTGAGGGGACTGAAGCTTTCTTT
CASSIRWTGRPREGTEAFF
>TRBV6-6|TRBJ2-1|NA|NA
TGTGCCAGCAGAACTCCCGTTGACAGAAACAATGAGCAGTTCTTC
CASRTPVDRNNEQFF
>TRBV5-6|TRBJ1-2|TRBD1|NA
TGTGCCAGCAGCTTGGAAGCGGGACAGGGGGCACGGGGCTACACCTTC
CASSLEAGQGARGYTF
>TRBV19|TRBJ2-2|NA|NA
TGTGCCAGTAGTGAACCAGTGGGAGGAGACACCGGGGAGCTGTTTTTT
CASSEPVGGDTGELFF
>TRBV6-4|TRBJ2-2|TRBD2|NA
TGTGCCAGCAGTCCAACTAGCGGGGGGGCCACCGGGGAGCTGTTTTTT
CASSPTSGGATGELFF
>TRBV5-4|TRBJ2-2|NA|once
TGTGCCAGCAGCTCCCCGTTGCTAGGAGGGACCGGGGAGCTGTTTTTT
CASSSPLLGGTGELFF
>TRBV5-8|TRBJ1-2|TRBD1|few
TGTGCCAGCAGCTTAACGGGGACAGGGGCTGGCTACACCTTC
CASSLTGTGAGYTF
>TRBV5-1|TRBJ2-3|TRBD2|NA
TGCGCCAGCAGCCTGGGAGCTAGCGGGGGGGTAGATACGCAGTATTTT
CASSLGASGGVDTQYF
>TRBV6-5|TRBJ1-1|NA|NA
TGTGCCAGCAGTTCCGGAGGACTTACGGGGTCTTTCTTT
CASSSGGLTGSFF
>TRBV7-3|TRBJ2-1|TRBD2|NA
TGTGCCAGCAGCGTAAGCGGGGGGGTTTACAATGAGCAGTTCTTC
CASSVSGGVYNEQFF
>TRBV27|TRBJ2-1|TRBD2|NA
TGTGCCAGCAGAACTAGCGGGGCCGAGTTCTTC
CASRTSGAEFF
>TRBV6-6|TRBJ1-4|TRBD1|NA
TGTGCCGGCGGACAGGGGGATGGTGAAAAACTGTTTTTT
CAGGQGDGEKLFF
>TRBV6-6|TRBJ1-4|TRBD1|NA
TGTGCCAGCAGCAGGGGGGCAGCGGAACTGTTTTTT
CASSRGAAELFF
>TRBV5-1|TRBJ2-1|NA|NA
TGCGCCAGCAGCTCGACAGGACTCACCTACAATGAGCAGTTCTTC
CASSSTGLTYNEQFF
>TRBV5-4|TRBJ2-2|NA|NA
TGTGCCAGCAGCTCCGGGGGAACTACCAACACCGGGGAGCTGTTTTTT
CASSSGGTTNTGELFF
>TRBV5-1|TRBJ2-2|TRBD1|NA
TGCGCCAGCAGCAAAACAGGGGCCGGGGAGCTGTTTTTT
CASSKTGAGELFF
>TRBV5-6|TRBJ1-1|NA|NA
TGTGCCAGCAGCTTTCTTCTGGGGGCTCAGACTGAAGCTTTCTTT
CASSFLLGAQTEAFF
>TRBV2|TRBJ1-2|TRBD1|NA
TGTGCCAGCAGTCAGACAGGGGTTGGGGATGGCTACACCTTC
CASSQTGVGDGYTF
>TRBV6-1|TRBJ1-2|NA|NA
TGTGCCAGCAGTGGGGGACATGGTTTGGTTGGCTACACCTTC
CASSGGHGLVGYTF
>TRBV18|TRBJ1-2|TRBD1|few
TGTGCCAGCTCACTAAGGGACAGGGGGCACTATGGCTACACCTTC
CASSLRDRGHYGYTF
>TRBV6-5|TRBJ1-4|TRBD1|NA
TGTGCCAGCAGTTCCAGGGGGCTAGGACTCTTCGAAAAACTGTTTTTT
CASSSRGLGLFEKLFF
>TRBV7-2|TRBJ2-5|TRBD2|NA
TGTGCCAGCAGCTTATTTGTAGCGGGGGGGCCTCAAGGGACCCAGTACTTC
CASSLFVAGGPQGTQYF
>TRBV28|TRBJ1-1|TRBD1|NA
TGTGCCAGCAGAAACAGGGGGGACAGGAACACTGAAGCTTTCTTT
CASRNRGDRNTEAFF
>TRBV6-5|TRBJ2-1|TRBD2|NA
TGTGCCAGCAGTTACGGTGGACTAGCGGGGGCCAATGAGCAGTTCTTC
CASSYGGLAGANEQFF
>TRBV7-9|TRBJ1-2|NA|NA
TGTGCCAGCAGCTATATCTCCCTGACTCTCCTAGCTAACTATGGCTACACCTTC
CASSYISLTLLANYGYTF
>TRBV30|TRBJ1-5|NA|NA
TGTGCCTGGAGTGTGGGAGGGGCCCCCAATCAGCCCCAGCATTTT
CAWSVGGAPNQPQHF
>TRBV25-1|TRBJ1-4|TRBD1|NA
TGTGCCAGCAGTATCGGGACAGGGGGCGAAAAACTGTTTTTT
CASSIGTGGEKLFF